This is a list of T cell receptor beta chains from one sample in a study of blood T cell repertoires in COVID-19. Assay used: immunoSEQ multiplex PCR; TCRdb lists only in-frame clones, some missing. The sample includes fewer than 400,000 clones, approximately 81% seen only once; the top ten take under 2%. The sample taken for sequencing was PBMCs or T cells enriched from blood (not recorded which). These receptors all stem from a woman aged 25 to 45 who had been exposed to COVID-19. Both conserved end residues are part of each CDR3. The D gene is left open where the match is weak. Only some rows state a clone size, as once, few, many or a class for expanded clones.

v_call	d_call	j_call	clone_size	cdr3_nt	cdr3_aa
TRBV29-1	.	TRBJ1-1	.	TGCAGCGTTGACCCAACGGGAGGCACTGAAGCTTTCTTT	CSVDPTGGTEAFF
TRBV28	.	TRBJ1-2	.	TGTGCCAGCAGTTTAACCCCCGGGGCTAACTATGGCTACACCTTC	CASSLTPGANYGYTF
TRBV27	.	TRBJ2-7	.	TGTGCCAGCAGTTTTAGGGGGTTCTTCTACGAGCAGTACTTC	CASSFRGFFYEQYF
TRBV5-5	.	TRBJ2-7	.	TGTGCCAGCAGCCGGGTGGAGGGACCAGACCACGAGCAGTACTTC	CASSRVEGPDHEQYF
TRBV9	.	TRBJ2-5	.	TGTGCCAGCAGCCCCAGCAGGATCCAAGAGACCCAGTACTTC	CASSPSRIQETQYF
TRBV28	.	TRBJ1-6	.	TGTGCCAGCAGGCGACTCTTTGGATCGCCCCTCCACTTT	CASRRLFGSPLHF
TRBV7-3	.	TRBJ2-1	.	TGTGCCAGCAGCTCCCCGGGATCCTACAATGAGCAGTTCTTC	CASSSPGSYNEQFF
TRBV19	TRBD1	TRBJ1-5	.	TGTGCCAGTAGCCGAGGAGGGGGCCAGAGCTTTGGTCAGCCCCAGCATTTT	CASSRGGGQSFGQPQHF
TRBV2	.	TRBJ1-1	.	TGTGCCAGCAGTTCTCAGGGGTTCAACACTGAAGCTTTCTTT	CASSSQGFNTEAFF
TRBV4-1	TRBD1	TRBJ1-2	.	TGCGCCAGCAGCCAAGACTTCGTGAGGGACAGGGTGGGCTATGGCTACACCTTC	CASSQDFVRDRVGYGYTF
TRBV19	TRBD1	TRBJ1-2	few	TGTGCCACCTGGGACAGGGCAGGTGGCTACACCTTC	CATWDRAGGYTF
TRBV18	TRBD1	TRBJ2-3	.	TGTGCCAGCTCACCTTATAAAGGACAGGGCGACTCGGATACGCAGTATTTT	CASSPYKGQGDSDTQYF
TRBV5-6	TRBD1	TRBJ1-2	.	TGTGCCAGCAACTTGCCACAGGGGACCGATGGCTACACCTTC	CASNLPQGTDGYTF
TRBV12-5	.	TRBJ1-5	few	TGTGCTACCACGATGGGGGGGGTCGACGATACTCAGCCCCAGCATTTT	CATTMGGVDDTQPQHF
TRBV27	TRBD1	TRBJ1-2	.	TGTGCCAGCAGTTCGGACAGGGGGGTTCACTATGGCTACACCTTC	CASSSDRGVHYGYTF
TRBV3-1/TRBV3-2	.	TRBJ1-5	once	TGTGCCAGCAGCCAAGATAGTCGGGATCAGCCCCAGCATTTT	CASSQDSRDQPQHF
TRBV20-1	.	TRBJ1-4	.	TGCAGTGCTAGACGTCAGGGCGGTGTCGATTTT	CSARRQGGVDF
TRBV4-1	.	TRBJ1-1	.	TGCGCCAGCAGCGGGTTAGGGGACACTGAAGCTTTCTTT	CASSGLGDTEAFF
TRBV3-1/TRBV3-2	TRBD2	TRBJ2-7	few	TGTGCCAGCAGCCATGGTGGTTTTCTAGCGGGAGTGTGGGAGCAGTACTTC	CASSHGGFLAGVWEQYF
TRBV2	.	TRBJ2-3	.	TGTGCCAGCAGTGAGCGTGGCGGGGTCACAGATACGCAGTATTTT	CASSERGGVTDTQYF
TRBV5-4	.	TRBJ1-2	.	TGTGCCAGCAGCCCGGGTCGTGCAATCTATGGCTACACCTTC	CASSPGRAIYGYTF
TRBV6-2/TRBV6-3	TRBD1	TRBJ1-1	.	TGTGCCAGCAGTTACGATACGGAGAGGACAGGAGTCACTGAAGCTTTCTTT	CASSYDTERTGVTEAFF